Listed below are T cell receptor beta chains from one sample, sequenced in a study of blood T cell repertoires in COVID-19. The repertoire was sequenced with immunoSEQ multiplex PCR; TCRdb's copy has only in-frame clones and lacks some. Of some 69,000 clones in the sample, 80% to 85% were seen once. The sequencing sample was made of peripheral blood. These receptors all stem from a man of 80 years or more with active or convalescent COVID-19. Both conserved end residues are part of each CDR3. D genes are given only for firm matches. Some rows have no size entry. The others give once, few or many, or a class for an expanded clone.

>TRBD1|TRBJ1-6|TRBV27|.
TGTGCCAGCAGCCATGACAGGGTTTTTTCACCCCTCCACTTT
CASSHDRVFSPLHF
>TRBD2|TRBJ2-1|TRBV19|.
TGTGCCAGTAGTGGGACTAGCGGGCGAGCCTACAATGAGCAGTTCTTC
CASSGTSGRAYNEQFF
>TRBD2|TRBJ2-7|TRBV3-1/TRBV3-2|.
TGTGCCAGCAGCCGAACGCGGGGAGGGCCGTACGAGCAGTACTTC
CASSRTRGGPYEQYF
>TRBD2|TRBJ2-5|TRBV5-1|few
TGCGCCAGCAGCTTGGCACTAGCGGGGGGGCTCGAGACCCAGTACTTC
CASSLALAGGLETQYF
>TRBD1|TRBJ1-1|TRBV9|few
TGTGCCAGCAGCGTAGGCGTGACAGGGCCTGAGAACACTGAAGCTTTCTTT
CASSVGVTGPENTEAFF
>.|TRBJ2-1|TRBV10-3|.
TGTGCCATCAGTGAGGGACTGGGCTCCTACAATGAGCAGTTCTTC
CAISEGLGSYNEQFF
>.|TRBJ1-2|TRBV2|few
TGTGCCAGCGGAGGGGGGGGATACACTGGCTACACCTTC
CASGGGGYTGYTF
>.|TRBJ1-5|TRBV2|.
TGTGCCAGCACCGGGGGTGCCGAACCCCAGCATTTT
CASTGGAEPQHF
>.|TRBJ2-7|TRBV10-2|.
TGCGCCAGCAGCGCACCCAGCTACACGGGGGTCTACGAGCAGTACTTC
CASSAPSYTGVYEQYF
>TRBD1|TRBJ2-2|TRBV7-2|.
TGTGCCAGCAGTTTAGAAGGGGGCCCCGGGGAGCTGTTTTTT
CASSLEGGPGELFF
>.|TRBJ2-7|TRBV28|.
TGTGCCAGCAGACCACAGGGTCGACGAGAGCAGTACTTC
CASRPQGRREQYF
>TRBD1|TRBJ1-1|TRBV5-1|once
TGCGCCAGCAGCTTGGACCAGGGGGCCAACACTGAAGCTTTCTTT
CASSLDQGANTEAFF
>.|TRBJ2-5|TRBV7-2|.
TGTGCCAGCAGCCAAAACAGATTAGAGACCCAGTACTTC
CASSQNRLETQYF
>TRBD1|TRBJ2-7|TRBV12-3/TRBV12-4|.
TGTGCCAGCAGACCAGGGGGCGGCGAGCAGTACTTC
CASRPGGGEQYF
>TRBD1|TRBJ1-3|TRBV3-1/TRBV3-2|.
TGTGCCAGCAGACAGGGGGCACTTGGAAACACCATATATTTT
CASRQGALGNTIYF
>.|TRBJ1-3|TRBV6-5|.
TGTGCCAGCAGATTCGGACAGTACTCTGGAAACACCATATATTTT
CASRFGQYSGNTIYF
>TRBD2|TRBJ2-1|TRBV7-7|.
TGTGCCAGCAGCTCACTAGCGGGAGGCCGTAGCTCCTACAATGAGCAGTTCTTC
CASSSLAGGRSSYNEQFF
>.|TRBJ2-5|TRBV6-2/TRBV6-3|.
TGTGCCAGCAGTTACTCAGGACTGACCGAAGGGACCCAGTACTTC
CASSYSGLTEGTQYF
>TRBD1|TRBJ1-2|TRBV7-2|.
TGTGCCAGCAGCCGCTACCCGGACAGGGGACAGTATGGCTACACCTTC
CASSRYPDRGQYGYTF
>.|TRBJ1-6|TRBV6-6|.
TGTGCGTCAGCGAGGGAAGATAATTCACCCCTCCACTTT
CASAREDNSPLHF
>TRBD2|TRBJ2-5|TRBV19|.
TGTGCCACAATGCCTCTGGCGGGGGGCGAAGAGACCCAGTACTTC
CATMPLAGGEETQYF
>TRBD2|TRBJ2-7|TRBV13|.
TGTGCCAGCAGCCCGACTCAGCGGGGGGTCTACGAGCAGTACTTC
CASSPTQRGVYEQYF
>TRBD1|TRBJ1-2|TRBV5-1|.
TGCGCCAGCGGCAGGGGGCAAGACTATGGCTACACCTTC
CASGRGQDYGYTF
>TRBD1|TRBJ2-3|TRBV11-3|.
TGTGCCAGCAGCTTCAACCAGGGGGCGGATACGCAGTATTTT
CASSFNQGADTQYF
>.|TRBJ2-3|TRBV25-1|.
TGTGCCAGCAGTGTCAGCGGAAGGCAGTATTTT
CASSVSGRQYF
>.|TRBJ1-2|TRBV5-1|.
TGCGCCAGCAGTCCGGCGGGTCGTCGGGAATATGGCTACACCTTC
CASSPAGRREYGYTF
>TRBD2|TRBJ2-1|TRBV23-1|once
TGCGCCAGCAGAGTGACTAGCGGGAGTTGCGAGCAGTTCTTC
CASRVTSGSCEQFF
>.|TRBJ1-2|TRBV6-1|.
TGTGCCAGCAGTGAATGGTCCACCCGGTATGGCTACACCTTC
CASSEWSTRYGYTF
>TRBD1|TRBJ2-7|TRBV28|.
TGTGCCAGCAGTTTATATACAGGGGGCTTCGGGAGCTACGAGCAGTACTTC
CASSLYTGGFGSYEQYF
>.|TRBJ2-7|TRBV5-1|.
TGCGCCAGCAGCTTGGGACTCAGGGCCGAGCAGTACTTC
CASSLGLRAEQYF
>TRBD2|TRBJ2-1|TRBV6-2/TRBV6-3|.
TGTGCCAGCAGTTCCCGACTAGCCCAGACCTACAATGAGCAGTTCTTC
CASSSRLAQTYNEQFF
>TRBD1|TRBJ2-5|TRBV5-4|.
TGTGCCAGCAGCTTGGTCAGGGGGCGTCAAGAGACCCAGTACTTC
CASSLVRGRQETQYF
>TRBD2|TRBJ2-1|TRBV4-1|.
TGCGCCAGCAGCCAAGATCTAGCGGGGGGGCCACCCTCCTACAATGAGCAGTTCTTC
CASSQDLAGGPPSYNEQFF
>.|TRBJ2-7|TRBV12-5|.
TGTGCTAGTGGTTTGGTTCACTACGAGCAGTACTTC
CASGLVHYEQYF
>TRBD1|TRBJ1-6|TRBV25-1|.
TGTGCCAGCCAACCGGGACAGGGGCCGAGTTCACCCCTCCACTTT
CASQPGQGPSSPLHF
>.|TRBJ2-6|TRBV7-9|.
TGTGCCAGCAGCTTAGTCCAGGATGGGGCCAACGTCCTGACTTTC
CASSLVQDGANVLTF
>TRBD2|TRBJ2-1|TRBV4-1|once
TGCGCCAGCAGCCAACGGACTAGTTACAATGAGCAGTTCTTC
CASSQRTSYNEQFF
>TRBD1|TRBJ2-3|TRBV11-3|.
TGTGCCAGCAGCGTCACAGGGGAAAATACGCAGTATTTT
CASSVTGENTQYF
>TRBD2|TRBJ2-3|TRBV15|.
TGTGCCACCAGCAGTATCTATCAGCGGGGGGTTGCGTCTCCTAGCACAGATACGCAGTATTTT
CATSSIYQRGVASPSTDTQYF
>.|TRBJ2-3|TRBV6-5|.
TGTGCCAGCAGGGCCAGGGCTCTGGATACGCAGTATTTT
CASRARALDTQYF
>.|TRBJ2-2|TRBV2|once
TGTGCCAGCAGGGCACGACTTTTCACCGGGGAGCTGTTTTTT
CASRARLFTGELFF
>.|TRBJ2-2|TRBV7-2|once
TGTGCCAGCAGCTTAGTGCGCCTGGTTTCCGGCGGGGAGCTGTTTTTT
CASSLVRLVSGGELFF
>.|TRBJ2-2|TRBV6-6|.
TGTGCCAGCAGTTACAGCATCGGGGAGCTGTTTTTT
CASSYSIGELFF
>TRBD1|TRBJ1-2|TRBV7-8|.
TGTGCCAGCAGCTTAGGGACAGGGGCGGGCTATGGCTACACCTTC
CASSLGTGAGYGYTF
>TRBD1|TRBJ2-1|TRBV18|.
TGTGCCAGCGCCGGACAGGGGAGGAATGAGCAGTTCTTC
CASAGQGRNEQFF
>.|TRBJ1-3|TRBV20-1|.
TGCAGTGCTAGTTCCGGGGGGGCTGGAAACACCATATATTTT
CSASSGGAGNTIYF
>TRBD1|TRBJ1-5|TRBV2|.
TGTGCCAGCAGAAGGGACAGGAAAAGCAATCAGCCCCAGCATTTT
CASRRDRKSNQPQHF
>TRBD2|TRBJ2-3|TRBV9|.
TGTGCCAGCAGCGTACTGCCTAGCGGGAGGGATGTGACAGATACGCAGTATTTT
CASSVLPSGRDVTDTQYF
>TRBD1|TRBJ1-5|TRBV3-1/TRBV3-2|.
TGTGCCAGCAGCCGCTCAGGGGGAAATCAGCCCCAGCATTTT
CASSRSGGNQPQHF
>.|TRBJ1-3|TRBV11-2|.
TGTGCCAGCAGAAACAGGCGCCTCTCTGGAAACACCATATATTTT
CASRNRRLSGNTIYF
>TRBD2|TRBJ2-7|TRBV3-1/TRBV3-2|.
TGTGCCAGCAGCCCCGCCCCGGGGGGCTCCTACGAGCAGTACTTC
CASSPAPGGSYEQYF
>.|TRBJ2-1|TRBV5-8|.
TGTGCCAGCAGCTTGAGGAGGATCTCCTACAATGAGCAGTTCTTC
CASSLRRISYNEQFF
>.|TRBJ2-1|TRBV4-2|once
TGTGCCAGCAGCCACGACAGAGATTACAATGAGCAGTTCTTC
CASSHDRDYNEQFF
>TRBD1|TRBJ1-1|TRBV5-8|.
TGTGCCAGCAGGTACCGGGACAGGGCCACTGAAGCTTTCTTT
CASRYRDRATEAFF
>TRBD1|TRBJ1-4|TRBV11-2|.
TGTGCCAGCAGGCGACAGGGAGGTAATGAAAAACTGTTTTTT
CASRRQGGNEKLFF
>.|TRBJ1-1|TRBV6-5|.
TGTGCCAGCAGCATCACAACAAGGAACACTGAAGCTTTCTTT
CASSITTRNTEAFF
>.|TRBJ1-1|TRBV6-5|.
TGTGCCAGCAGATTCGGACAGAGTGGCACTGAAGCTTTCTTT
CASRFGQSGTEAFF